Shown below are 20 T cell receptor beta chains from a single sample sequenced in a study of blood T cell repertoires in COVID-19. Sequencing used immunoSEQ multiplex PCR; TCRdb keeps in-frame clones, though not all of them. The repertoire consists of 250,000 to 350,000 clones, with approximately 91% occurring once and the leading ten covering 0.8% to 1%. Sequenced material: PBMCs or T cells enriched from blood (not recorded which). All receptors derive from a young woman who had recovered from COVID-19.

In DNA form, the CDR3 reads TGTGCCAGCAGCGTGTTAGCGGGAGGGTTAAATACGCAGTATTTT. Translation: CASSVLAGGLNTQYF. The chain joins TRBV9 to TRBJ2-3; 11 bases align to TRBD2. The CDR3 is 15 residues long. CDR1 and CDR2 (germline): SGDLS, YYNGEE. V shed 2 bases, J shed 7 bases, and the junction held 6 bases outside the gene matches.

This clone was observed a handful of times. The chain has TRBV11-3 and TRBJ1-1; D remains unclear. The germline V and J ends were trimmed by 1 base and 0 bases, with 9 bases remaining between them. The CDR3 length is 15 residues. Germline values: CDR1 SGHNT, CDR2 YENEEA. Written as DNA, the CDR3 is TGTGCCAGCAGCTTAGTAGGGCGGGTGAACACTGAAGCTTTCTTT. Translating it yields CASSLVGRVNTEAFF.

This clone was seen only a few times. The chain employs TRBV7-3 and TRBJ1-5; D gene uncertain. The CDR3 consists of 15 residues. Looked up from germline, CDR1 is SGHTA and CDR2 is FQGTGA. Trimming removed 5 bases at V and 1 base at J, with 12 bases between. The CDR3: CASSPQTASNQPQHF. The CDR3 bases are TGTGCCAGCAGCCCCCAGACTGCGAGCAATCAGCCCCAGCATTTT.

V gene TRBV7-8 combines with J gene TRBJ1-1, with D unresolved. The ends were cut back, 0 bases at V and 3 bases at J, with 8 bases in the middle. CDR1 and CDR2 from the germline V gene are SGHVS and FQNEAQ. This CDR3 is 14 amino acids long. In DNA form, the CDR3 reads TGTGCCAGCAGCTTAGCTGGGCCTGACACTGAAGCTTTCTTT. Translation: CASSLAGPDTEAFF.

The chain links TRBV5-4 to TRBJ2-3; 9 positions match TRBD1. V was clipped by 4 bases and J by 4 bases; unmatched bases: 7. The CDR3 consists of 15 residues. The germline gives CDR1 SGHNT, CDR2 YYREEE (reference sequence). CDR3 coding DNA: TGTGCCAGCAGCCCGAGGACAGGGGTGGCAGATACGCAGTATTTT. This codes for CASSPRTGVADTQYF. The whole variable domain, filled in from reference TRBV5-4 and TRBJ2-3, reads ETGVTQSPTHLIKTRGQQVTLRCSSQSGHNTVSWYQQALGQGPQFIFQYYREEENGRGNFPPRFSGLQFPNYSSELNVNALELDDSALYLCASSPRTGVADTQYFGPGTRLTVL.

The rearrangement joins TRBV2 to TRBJ2-7, with D tentatively TRBD2 (6 bases). V was shortened by 7 bases and J by 6 bases, with 13 bases between the two germline ends. Germline V gives CDR1 SNHLY, CDR2 FYNNEI. This CDR3 region has 12 residues. CDR3 DNA: TGTGCCAGCATCGGGGGAATCTCCGAGCAGTACTTC. It is translated as CASIGGISEQYF.

The chain recombines TRBV7-8 with TRBJ2-2; D ambiguous. The CDR3 extends over 12 amino acids. CDR1 is SGHVS and CDR2 is FQNEAQ in the germline V gene. Trimming removed 5 bases at V and 7 bases at J, with 8 bases between. CDR3 residues: CASSPGRGELFF. CDR3 coding DNA: TGTGCCAGCAGCCCAGGCCGCGGGGAGCTGTTTTTT.

J is TRBJ1-5 and V is TRBV19; D gene ambiguous. Germline V gives CDR1 LNHDA, CDR2 SQIVND (reference sequence). V was cut by 7 bases and J by 3 bases, with 19 bases left in between. The CDR3 length is 16 residues. This chain's CDR3 is CASISVPPPINQPQHF. The CDR3 DNA reads TGTGCCAGTATTTCAGTGCCTCCTCCCATCAATCAGCCCCAGCATTTT.

The V gene is TRBV10-3, the J gene TRBJ2-2; D is undetermined. In germline, CDR1 is ENHRY, CDR2 SYGVKD. The CDR3 totals 13 residues. Trimming stripped 8 bases from V and 4 bases from J, with 11 bases between. The CDR3 loop reads CAIHRASTGELFF. The CDR3 nucleotides read TGTGCCATCCATAGAGCTAGCACCGGGGAGCTGTTTTTT.

V and J are TRBV11-1 and TRBJ1-1; D uncertain. CDR1 and CDR2 (germline): SGHAT, FQDESV (reference sequence). V shed 5 bases and J shed 3 bases, with 10 bases lying between them. The CDR3 is 13 residues long. The DNA of the CDR3 is TGTGCCAGCAGCAAGAGACGGGACACTGAAGCTTTCTTT. Translated, it gives CASSKRRDTEAFF.

The chain links TRBV28 to TRBJ1-6; no clear D gene. Trimming stripped 5 bases from V and 0 bases from J, with 11 bases between. The CDR3 loop spans 16 amino acids. Germline V gives CDR1 MDHEN, CDR2 SYDVKM. In DNA, the CDR3 is TGTGCCAGCAGTCCGGCACAGAGCTCCTATAATTCACCCCTCCACTTT. It is translated as CASSPAQSSYNSPLHF.

V and J are TRBV28 and TRBJ1-2; 7 bases match TRBD1. CDR1 and CDR2 from the germline V gene are MDHEN and SYDVKM. The CDR3 totals 15 residues. The junction had 8 bases not matched to a gene; V was cut back by 3 bases and J by 4 bases. The DNA of the CDR3 is TGTGCCAGCAGTTTCCCGATGGCAGGGGGCTATGGCTACACCTTC. Its protein product is CASSFPMAGGYGYTF.

The genes are TRBV10-2 and TRBJ1-5, with 7 bases identical to TRBD1. CDR3 size: 15 residues. V trimming: 0 bases; J trimming: 7 bases; junction bases outside the gene matches: 6. Germline loops: CDR1 WSHSY, CDR2 SAAADI. CDR3 residues: CASSESTGIYQPQHF. The CDR3 DNA reads TGCGCCAGCAGTGAGTCGACAGGGATCTACCAGCCCCAGCATTTT.

The chain carries TRBV27 and TRBJ2-7, with D unresolved. V was shortened by 0 bases and J by 3 bases, with 6 bases between the two germline ends. Germline V gene lookup returns CDR1 MNHEY and CDR2 SMNVEV (reference sequence). This CDR3 is built from 13 residues. The CDR3 sequence: CASSLSLFYEQYF. The CDR3, as DNA: TGTGCCAGCAGTTTATCGTTATTCTACGAGCAGTACTTC.

This clone was counted once. This rearrangement joins TRBV14 to TRBJ2-3; D is possibly TRBD2 (5 bases). The CDR3 loop spans 16 amino acids. The germline gives CDR1 SGHDN, CDR2 FVKESK. The ends were cut back, 2 bases at V and 2 bases at J, with 14 bases in the middle. CDR3 DNA sequence: TGTGCCAGCAGCCAAATGGGGAGTGTCCTCACAGATACGCAGTATTTT. This codes for CASSQMGSVLTDTQYF.

The gene calls are TRBV10-3 and TRBJ1-1, with D possibly TRBD1 on 6 matching bases. Per the germline V gene, CDR1 is ENHRY and CDR2 is SYGVKD. Trimming removed 2 bases at V and 1 base at J, with 14 bases between. The CDR3 runs to 16 residues. The CDR3 sequence is CAISERAGERNTEAFF. The CDR3 region has the DNA TGTGCCATCAGTGAGCGGGCAGGGGAGAGGAACACTGAAGCTTTCTTT.

The chain joins TRBV18 to TRBJ2-2, with D perhaps TRBD2 (6 bases). Trimming cost V 5 bases and J 6 bases, with 13 bases left between them. CDR1 KGHSH and CDR2 LQKENI come from the germline V gene. The CDR3 runs to 14 residues. CDR3 protein: CASSSASVPGELFF. The CDR3 region has the DNA TGTGCCAGCTCAAGTGCTAGCGTACCCGGGGAGCTGTTTTTT.

The chain combines TRBV28 with TRBJ1-2, with D perhaps TRBD1 (6 bases). CDR3 length: 12 residues. CDR1 is MDHEN and CDR2 is SYDVKM in the germline V gene. V lost 6 bases to trimming and J lost 8 bases, with 13 bases between them. CDR3 in DNA: TGTGCCAGCAGAACAGGGCTCGCAGGCTACACCTTC. The encoded protein is CASRTGLAGYTF.

This clone is a singleton in its sample. The rearrangement uses TRBV5-1 and TRBJ1-2; D is uncertain. CDR1 and CDR2 from the germline V gene are SGHRS and YFSETQ. The CDR3 covers 13 residues. Between the trimmed V and J ends, which lost 4 bases and 4 bases, there was a span of 11 bases. This CDR3 is CASSIDTLYGYTF. The CDR3 DNA follows: TGCGCCAGCAGCATAGACACGCTCTATGGCTACACCTTC.

The chain couples TRBV2 to TRBJ2-5, with 7 bases identical to TRBD1. V lost 5 bases and J lost 2; bases outside the gene matches: 11. Germline V gene sequence: CDR1 SNHLY, CDR2 FYNNEI. The CDR3 has 16 residues. CDR3 sequence reads: CASSLPRDSLQETQYF. The CDR3 region has the DNA TGTGCCAGCAGTCTCCCCCGGGACAGCTTACAAGAGACCCAGTACTTC.